The present entry profiles one TCR beta chain with its context. The antigen is unknown. This CDR3 contains 15 residues. Trimming pared 5 bases from V and 3 bases from J, leaving 15 bases between. Germline assignment: CDR1 LNHNV and CDR2 YYDKDF (reference sequence). TCRdb passed the 5' RACE reads through MiXCR, listing each CDR3 protein once. The sample lists 350,000 to 500,000 distinct CDR3 sequences, approximately 19% seen once, with approximately 21% in the top ten. This sample is part of a study of T-cell memory formation after mild COVID-19. Study results and caveats: Some responding clones appeared in pre-infection memory, suggesting cross-reactive memory joined. Chiefly within CM and EM were the contracting CD4+ clones; CD8+ ones were within EMRA.

Sample: PBMCs or a T cell subset sorted from them (not recorded which). This receptor was taken from a man between 18 and 35 years old who had mild COVID-19 (a few samples of this study predate the infection). Cell type and time point are not known. V and J are TRBV15 and TRBJ2-3; perhaps TRBD1 as D (6 bases). In DNA, the CDR3 is TGTGCCACCAGCGGCACAGGGTGGGGTACAGATACGCAGTATTTT. It translates to CATSGTGWGTDTQYF.